The 11 T cell receptor beta chains reported below all come from one sample, sequenced in a study of blood T cells in healthy people across ages. With a J-beta primer mix and a sample-barcoded 5' primer, a second PCR ran about 7 to 12 cycles. TCRdb called the 5' RACE reads again in MiXCR, with one record for every CDR3 protein. This sample has about 830,000 distinct CDR3 sequences, with 62% found just once. The sequencing sample was made of blood. The receptors shown here come from a young man in good health.

This clonotype occurred a few times. The chain uses TRBV2 and TRBJ2-3, with D unresolved. Trimming left V 2 bases short and J 5 bases short, with 5 bases between. From germline, CDR1 is SNHLY and CDR2 FYNNEI. The CDR3 covers 12 residues. Written as DNA, the CDR3 is TGTGCCAGCAGTGAACAGATAGATACGCAGTATTTT. Its protein is CASSEQIDTQYF. The full variable domain, with the rest looked up from reference TRBV2 and TRBJ2-3, is EPEVTQTPSHQVTQMGQEVILRCVPISNHLYFYWYRQILGQKVEFLVSFYNNEISEKSEIFDDQFSVERPDGSNFTLKIRSTKLEDSAMYFCASSEQIDTQYFGPGTRLTVL.

The table lists this clonotype with many counts. The V and J genes are TRBV7-9 and TRBJ2-7; no clear D gene. CDR3 length equals 12 residues. The germline V gene has CDR1 SEHNR and CDR2 FQNEAQ (reference sequence). Trimming stripped 4 bases from V and 2 bases from J, with 6 bases between. This CDR3 is CASSSTAYEQYF. In DNA form, the CDR3 reads TGTGCCAGCAGCTCCACTGCCTACGAGCAGTACTTC. Using reference TRBV7-9 and TRBJ2-7 for the parts outside the CDR3, the full variable domain is DTGVSQNPRHKITKRGQNVTFRCDPISEHNRLYWYRQTLGQGPEFLTYFQNEAQLEKSRLLSDRFSAERPKGSFSTLEIQRTEQGDSAMYLCASSSTAYEQYFGPGTRLTVT.

This clonotype was seen only a few times. The V and J genes are TRBV7-2 and TRBJ2-7; TRBD1 aligns across 7 bases. The CDR3 runs 16 residues. Losses at the gene ends were 5 bases for V and 5 bases for J; bases not matched to a gene: 15. Germline CDR1 SGHTA, CDR2 FQGNSA. CDR3 sequence (DNA): TGTGCCAGCAGCCGGGGTTGGGGGTCGGGGACAGACGAGCAGTACTTC. Its translation is CASSRGWGSGTDEQYF.

The chain combines TRBV7-2 with TRBJ2-1; unclear D gene. CDR3 length: 16 residues. CDR1 is SGHTA and CDR2 is FQGNSA in the germline V gene. V lost 5 bases and J lost 3, with 17 bases in between. The CDR3 DNA follows: TGTGCCAGCAGCCCCCCAACAGCTACGCTCTACAATGAGCAGTTCTTC. It is translated as CASSPPTATLYNEQFF.

The rearrangement uses TRBV4-3 and TRBJ2-2, with no clear D. Germline V gene sequence: CDR1 LGHNA, CDR2 YSLEER. This CDR3 has 14 residues. V was trimmed by 1 base and J by 5 bases, leaving 8 bases between them. The chain's CDR3 is CASSQAPSTGELFF. In nucleotides, the CDR3 is TGCGCCAGCAGCCAAGCCCCCTCGACCGGGGAGCTGTTTTTT.

About this clonotype: A read error may account for a junction end that differs from germline. J is TRBJ2-5 and V is TRBV7-8; D unresolved. The CDR3 extends over 15 amino acids. Germline CDR1 is SGHVS and CDR2 is FQNEAQ. The CDR3 loop reads CARSLHSGVRETQYF. The CDR3 DNA follows: TGTGCCCGCAGCTTACACTCTGGGGTACGAGAGACCCAGTACTTC.

The rearrangement links TRBV20-1 to TRBJ2-3; 9 bases line up with TRBD2. V lost 5 bases, J lost 2 bases, and 8 bases stayed unmatched. The CDR3 spans 15 residues. Germline values: CDR1 DFQATT, CDR2 SNEGSKA (reference sequence). The CDR3, as DNA: TGCAGTGCTTATCCTAGCGGGGCTTTCACAGATACGCAGTATTTT. It is translated as CSAYPSGAFTDTQYF.

CDR3 residues: CASSDNSAEQYF. Here the CDR3 DNA reads TGTGCCAGCAGCGATAATTCCGCCGAGCAGTACTTC. The V call is TRBV2, the J call TRBJ2-7; no clear D. CDR1 SNHLY and CDR2 FYNNEI come from the germline V gene. Trimming took 6 bases from V and 6 from J, leaving 12 bases between them. This CDR3 spans 12 amino acids.

The DNA of the CDR3 is TGTGCCACCAGCAGAGAATTAGCCTACGCAGATACGCAGTATTTT. Translation gives CATSRELAYADTQYF. The chain couples TRBV15 to TRBJ2-3, with D hard to call. V was trimmed by 0 bases and J by 4 bases, leaving 11 bases between them. The CDR3 sequence is 15 residues long. CDR1 LNHNV and CDR2 YYDKDF come from the germline V gene (reference sequence).

J is TRBJ2-6 and V is TRBV2; no reliable D call. Germline-derived CDR1 and CDR2 are SNHLY and FYNNEI. V shed 7 bases and J shed 6 bases, with 7 bases lying between them. The CDR3 runs 12 residues. The CDR3: CASIGLANVLTF. In DNA, the CDR3 is TGTGCCAGCATCGGCCTGGCCAACGTCCTGACTTTC.

As for this clonotype: An end of the junction does not agree with germline; a read error may underlie this. The chain couples TRBV6-1 to TRBJ2-1; D uncertain. The germline gives CDR1 MNHNS, CDR2 SASEGT. The CDR3 covers 17 residues. CDR3 region: CAGRPTWKRGSYNEQFF. The CDR3 DNA follows: TGTGCCGGCAGGCCCACATGGAAGCGCGGCTCCTACAATGAGCAGTTCTTC.